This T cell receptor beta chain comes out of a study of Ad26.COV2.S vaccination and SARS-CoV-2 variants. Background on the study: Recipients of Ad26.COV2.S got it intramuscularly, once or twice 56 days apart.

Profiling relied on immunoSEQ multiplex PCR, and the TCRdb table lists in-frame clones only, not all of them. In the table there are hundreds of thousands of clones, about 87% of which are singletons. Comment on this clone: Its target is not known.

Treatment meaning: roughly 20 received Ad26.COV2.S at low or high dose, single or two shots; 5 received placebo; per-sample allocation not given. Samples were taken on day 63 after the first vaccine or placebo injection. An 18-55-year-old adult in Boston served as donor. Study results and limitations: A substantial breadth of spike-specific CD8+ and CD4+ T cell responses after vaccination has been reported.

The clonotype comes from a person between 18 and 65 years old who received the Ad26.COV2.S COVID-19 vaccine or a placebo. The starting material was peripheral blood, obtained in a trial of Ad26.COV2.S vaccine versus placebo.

CDR3 coding DNA: TGTGCCAGCCGAAAAGGACAGAACACCGGGGAGCTGTTTTTT. Protein: CASRKGQNTGELFF. The V and J genes are TRBV27 and TRBJ2-2; TRBD1 might be the D (5 bases). Trimming cost V 8 bases and J 1 base, with 11 bases left between them. Germline CDR1 reads MNHEY; CDR2 reads SMNVEV (reference sequence). CDR3 size: 14 residues.